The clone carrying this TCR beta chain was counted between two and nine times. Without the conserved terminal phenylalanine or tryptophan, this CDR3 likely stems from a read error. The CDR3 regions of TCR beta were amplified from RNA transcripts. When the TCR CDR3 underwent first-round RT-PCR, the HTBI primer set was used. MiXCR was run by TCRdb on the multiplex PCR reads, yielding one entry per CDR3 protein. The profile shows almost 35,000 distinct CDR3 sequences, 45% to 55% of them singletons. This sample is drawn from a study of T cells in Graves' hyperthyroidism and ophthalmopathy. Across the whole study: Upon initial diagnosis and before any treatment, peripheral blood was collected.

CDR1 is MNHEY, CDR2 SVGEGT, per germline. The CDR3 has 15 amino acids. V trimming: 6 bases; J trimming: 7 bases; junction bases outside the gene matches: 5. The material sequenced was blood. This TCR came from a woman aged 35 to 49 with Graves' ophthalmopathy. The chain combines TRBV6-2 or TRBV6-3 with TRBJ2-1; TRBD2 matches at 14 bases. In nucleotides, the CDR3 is TGTGCCAGCAGCTACGGGACTAGCGGGAGAAATGAGCAGTTCCTC. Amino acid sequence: CASSYGTSGRNEQFL.